Presented here are 28 T cell receptor beta chains from one specimen sequenced in a study of beta chain features in type 1 diabetes. Study observations and caveats: Moderate yet significant TCRB CDR3 shortening was seen in Type 1 diabetes patients in all four CD4+ subsets.

The authors reverse transcribed all of the isolated RNA, so sequencing captured expressed TCRB transcripts. Generated by immunoSEQ multiplex PCR, the TCRdb table keeps only in-frame clones and is missing some. The sample has some 130,000 clones, about 10% seen once; the top ten hold approximately 0.7%. Antigens for these TCRs are unknown. The sequenced sample consisted of central memory CD4+ T cells from blood. The receptors originated from a man under 40 with type 1 diabetes.

The J gene is TRBJ2-1, the V gene TRBV14; 7 bases line up with TRBD1. This CDR3 spans 14 amino acids. V lost 3 bases and J lost 4; bases outside the gene matches: 3. Looked up from germline, CDR1 is SGHDN and CDR2 is FVKESK. The CDR3 region has the DNA TGTGCCAGCAGCCAGGGACAGTCTTACAATGAGCAGTTCTTC. It specifies CASSQGQSYNEQFF.

CDR3 region: CASSLGNSGATDTQYF. The CDR3, as DNA: TGTGCCAGCAGCTTAGGGAATAGCGGGGCGACAGATACGCAGTATTTT. The chain carries TRBV7-2 and TRBJ2-3; 8 nucleotides line up with TRBD2. The CDR3 extends over 16 amino acids. Germline trimming cut 1 base from V and 3 bases from J; bases unmatched to any gene: 6. CDR1 and CDR2 (germline): SGHTA, FQGNSA.

This chain connects TRBV5-1 to TRBJ1-2; TRBD1 matches at 10 bases. The length of the CDR3 is 14 residues. Trimming cost V 4 bases and J 4 bases; bases outside gene matches: 4. Germline CDR1 SGHRS, CDR2 YFSETQ. The CDR3, as DNA: TGCGCCAGCAGCCTTAGGACAGGGGGCTATGGCTACACCTTC. Its translation: CASSLRTGGYGYTF. Together with reference TRBV5-1 and TRBJ1-2, the CDR3 gives the full variable domain: KAGVTQTPRYLIKTRGQQVTLSCSPISGHRSVSWYQQTPGQGLQFLFEYFSETQRNKGNFPGRFSGRQFSNSRSEMNVSTLELGDSALYLCASSLRTGGYGYTFGSGTRLTVV.

This clone appeared a few times. The V call is TRBV7-2, the J call TRBJ2-5; D ambiguous. Germline V gene sequence: CDR1 SGHTA, CDR2 FQGNSA. The CDR3 loop spans 11 amino acids. V lost 2 bases, J lost 7 bases, and 5 bases lay in between. The DNA of the CDR3 is TGTGCCAGCAGCTTAATGCGGACCCAGTACTTC. Its translation: CASSLMRTQYF.

The chain has TRBV7-9 and TRBJ1-5, with TRBD1 matching over 7 bases. Losses at the gene ends were 4 bases for V and 4 bases for J; bases not matched to a gene: 4. CDR3 length: 14 amino acids. CDR1 is SEHNR and CDR2 is FQNEAQ in the germline V gene (reference sequence). This chain's CDR3 is CASSSGTANQPQHF. The CDR3 DNA is TGTGCCAGCAGCTCCGGGACAGCGAATCAGCCCCAGCATTTT. The variable domain in full, with the rest retrieved from reference TRBV7-9 and TRBJ1-5, is DTGVSQNPRHKITKRGQNVTFRCDPISEHNRLYWYRQTLGQGPEFLTYFQNEAQLEKSRLLSDRFSAERPKGSFSTLEIQRTEQGDSAMYLCASSSGTANQPQHFGDGTRLSIL.

This clone has more than one count but fewer than ten. The chain carries TRBV7-2 and TRBJ1-3; D unclear. The CDR3 sequence is 17 residues long. The V gene lost 4 bases and the J gene lost 3 bases, with 19 bases spanning the gap. Germline CDR1 reads SGHTA; CDR2 reads FQGNSA. CDR3 nucleotides: TGTGCCAGCAGCTCATCCCAGCGCCAGACCAATGGAAACACCATATATTTT. Protein: CASSSSQRQTNGNTIYF.

This clone has a count of ten or more. The rearrangement links TRBV27 to TRBJ2-5; TRBD2 agrees at 13 bases. The length of the CDR3 is 14 residues. Germline CDR1 is MNHEY and CDR2 is SMNVEV (reference sequence). V was pared by 3 bases and J by 8 bases, with 3 bases of the junction left unmatched. For the CDR3, the DNA is TGTGCCAGCAGTTTGGGACTAGCGGGGAGTACCCAGTACTTC. Protein sequence: CASSLGLAGSTQYF.

This clone was counted only a few times. The rearrangement links TRBV7-6 to TRBJ1-1; TRBD1 aligns across 7 bases. Per the germline V gene, CDR1 is SGHVS and CDR2 is FNYEAQ. V lost 2 bases, J lost 1 base, and 7 bases stayed unmatched. The length of the CDR3 is 16 residues. The CDR3 bases are TGTGCCAGCAGCTTAAGGCAGGGGGTGGGGAACACTGAAGCTTTCTTT. Encoded protein: CASSLRQGVGNTEAFF.

This clone was found a few times. V and J are TRBV10-3 and TRBJ2-1; 12 bases fit TRBD2. V shed 10 bases, J shed 5 bases, and the junction held 6 bases outside the gene matches. The CDR3 sequence is 14 residues long. Germline CDR1 reads ENHRY; CDR2 reads SYGVKD. The CDR3 bases are TGTGCCACCCACACTAGCGGGGGGCACAATGAGCAGTTCTTC. Translating gives CATHTSGGHNEQFF.

The V call is TRBV7-3, the J call TRBJ1-6, with D perhaps TRBD1 (5 bases). Germline-derived CDR1 and CDR2 are SGHTA and FQGTGA. The V end lost 6 bases, the J end lost 10 bases, and 22 bases lay between the germline ends. The CDR3 spans 16 residues. Here the CDR3 DNA reads TGTGCCAGCAGTCCACTGGGGGGAAGGGGCACATCACCCCTCCACTTT. Translated, it gives CASSPLGGRGTSPLHF. The complete variable domain, with remaining parts taken from reference TRBV7-3 and TRBJ1-6, reads GAGVSQTPSNKVTEKGKYVELRCDPISGHTALYWYRQSLGQGPEFLIYFQGTGAADDSGLPNDRFFAVRPEGSVSTLKIQRTERGDSAVYLCASSPLGGRGTSPLHFGNGTRLTVT.

CDR3 loop: CASEAQRVNTQYF. The CDR3, as DNA: TGTGCCAGCGAGGCACAGAGGGTGAATACGCAGTATTTT. The genes are TRBV2 and TRBJ2-3, with D possibly TRBD2 on 5 matching bases. The V end lost 8 bases, the J end lost 7 bases, and 16 bases lay between the germline ends. This CDR3 is built from 13 residues. Germline V gene data show CDR1 as SNHLY and CDR2 as FYNNEI.

This clone was observed a few times. The rearrangement uses TRBV28 and TRBJ2-1; 7 bases are a match to TRBD2. The V and J ends lost 7 bases and 0 bases, in that order; junction bases with no gene match: 0. This CDR3 has 13 residues. Germline lookup yields CDR1 MDHEN and CDR2 SYDVKM. In nucleotides, the CDR3 is TGTGCCAGCATAGCGGGCTCCTACAATGAGCAGTTCTTC. Amino acids: CASIAGSYNEQFF. Based on the CDR3 plus reference TRBV28 and TRBJ2-1, the full variable domain is DVKVTQSSRYLVKRTGEKVFLECVQDMDHENMFWYRQDPGLGLRLIYFSYDVKMKEKGDIPEGYSVSREKKERFSLILESASTNQTSMYLCASIAGSYNEQFFGPGTRLTVL.

The chain recombines TRBV7-9 with TRBJ2-7, with TRBD1 matching over 10 bases. Germline V gene sequence: CDR1 SEHNR, CDR2 FQNEAQ (reference sequence). The V and J ends lost 5 bases and 7 bases, in that order; junction bases with no gene match: 5. The CDR3 spans 13 residues. CDR3 protein: CASSEGQGLEQYF. CDR3 sequence (DNA): TGTGCCAGCAGCGAGGGACAGGGGCTGGAGCAGTACTTC.

The chain combines TRBV4-3 with TRBJ2-3; 10 bases line up with TRBD2. This CDR3 comprises 15 residues. Per germline, CDR1 LGHNA and CDR2 YSLEER. The ends lost 3 bases at V and 6 bases at J; junction bases unmatched: 6. The CDR3 spells CASSQFSGGRDTQYF. For the CDR3, the DNA is TGCGCCAGCAGCCAGTTTAGCGGGGGGAGGGATACGCAGTATTTT.

This clone has more than one count but fewer than ten. The chain employs TRBV30 and TRBJ1-2; D unclear. CDR3 size: 15 residues. CDR1 and CDR2 (germline): GTSNPN, SVGIG (reference sequence). V lost 1 base to trimming and J lost 1 base, with 13 bases between them. CDR3 protein: CAWSERKGGNYGYTF. The DNA for the CDR3 is TGTGCCTGGAGTGAAAGAAAGGGAGGTAACTATGGCTACACCTTC.

This sequence joins TRBV9 and TRBJ2-5; maybe TRBD2 (6 bases). This CDR3 is 15 amino acids long. V dropped 0 bases and J dropped 1 base, with 10 bases sitting between them. Germline loops: CDR1 SGDLS, CDR2 YYNGEE. The CDR3 sequence: CASSVGVGGQETQYF. CDR3 coding DNA: TGTGCCAGCAGCGTAGGGGTGGGAGGCCAAGAGACCCAGTACTTC.

This clone was counted a few times. The chain employs TRBV18 and TRBJ2-7, with D perhaps TRBD2 (5 bases). V was trimmed by 3 bases and J by 5 bases, leaving 11 bases between them. The germline CDR1 and CDR2 sequences are KGHSH and LQKENI. There are 13 residues in the CDR3. The CDR3 loop is CASSPGIGNEQYF. The CDR3, as DNA: TGTGCCAGCTCACCGGGGATCGGGAACGAGCAGTACTTC.

This clone turned up a few times. The chain uses TRBV5-5 and TRBJ2-7; D gene unclear. V lost 1 base and J 2 bases, leaving 10 bases between the germline ends. The CDR3 runs to 14 residues. Per germline, CDR1 SGHKS and CDR2 YYEKEE (reference sequence). CDR3 sequence reads: CASSLRFLTYEQYF. The CDR3 nucleotides are TGTGCCAGCAGCTTGCGATTTCTAACCTACGAGCAGTACTTC.

V usage is TRBV2 and J usage is TRBJ2-3; TRBD1 is a possible D gene (6 bases). Deletions cut 7 bases from V and 4 bases from J, with 9 bases between. From germline, CDR1 is SNHLY and CDR2 FYNNEI. The CDR3 sequence is 12 residues long. This CDR3 reads CASKAGADTQYF. CDR3 nucleotide sequence: TGTGCCAGCAAGGCAGGGGCAGATACGCAGTATTTT.

A few counts support this clone. The J gene is TRBJ1-6, the V gene TRBV2; 11 bases match TRBD1. The CDR3 runs to 15 residues. The V gene end was trimmed by 10 bases and the J gene end by 7 bases; junction bases not matched to a gene: 9. Germline V gene lookup returns CDR1 SNHLY and CDR2 FYNNEI. This CDR3 reads CAIRTGGSRNSPLHF. CDR3 in DNA: TGTGCCATCCGGACAGGGGGCTCGAGGAATTCACCCCTCCACTTT.

The table lists this clone with a few counts. The chain employs TRBV7-9 and TRBJ2-5; 12 bases are a match to TRBD1. The junction had 11 bases not matched to a gene; V was cut back by 7 bases and J by 5 bases. Germline V gene lookup returns CDR1 SEHNR and CDR2 FQNEAQ (reference sequence). The CDR3 consists of 16 residues. CDR3 protein: CASTLGDRGLKETQYF. In nucleotides, the CDR3 is TGTGCCAGCACTCTTGGGGACAGGGGGCTCAAGGAGACCCAGTACTTC.

Only a few counts were recorded for this clone. This rearrangement joins TRBV14 to TRBJ2-3; TRBD1 matches 7 bases. V trimming: 4 bases; J trimming: 0 bases; junction bases outside the gene matches: 4. The CDR3 is 15 amino acids. The V gene's germline CDR1 is SGHDN and CDR2 FVKESK. DNA for the CDR3: TGTGCCAGCAGCCGGGACAGACCTAGCACAGATACGCAGTATTTT. It specifies CASSRDRPSTDTQYF. The full variable domain, with the rest looked up from reference TRBV14 and TRBJ2-3, is EAGVTQFPSHSVIEKGQTVTLRCDPISGHDNLYWYRRVMGKEIKFLLHFVKESKQDESGMPNNRFLAERTGGTYSTLKVQPAELEDSGVYFCASSRDRPSTDTQYFGPGTRLTVL.

This clone has at least ten counts. This chain links TRBV9 with TRBJ2-2; 10 bases match TRBD2. The germline V gene has CDR1 SGDLS and CDR2 YYNGEE. This CDR3 has 15 amino acids. V gave up 0 bases and J gave up 6 bases; unmatched junction bases: 2. The CDR3 spells CASSVASGGPGELFF. CDR3 coding DNA: TGTGCCAGCAGCGTAGCTAGCGGGGGTCCCGGGGAGCTGTTTTTT.

This clone was seen more than once but under ten times. The chain is built from TRBV2 and TRBJ2-7; D is unresolved. V was trimmed by 6 bases and J by 4 bases, leaving 10 bases between them. The CDR3 sequence is 12 residues long. Germline CDR1 and CDR2: SNHLY and FYNNEI. The CDR3 here is CASSVTQYEQYF. The CDR3 DNA is TGTGCCAGCAGCGTAACACAGTACGAGCAGTACTTC.

The chain uses TRBV23-1 and TRBJ1-2; D possibly corresponds to TRBD1 (5 bases). TRBV23-1 is labeled an ORF, and its function is uncertain. V lost 0 bases, J lost 8 bases, and 16 bases lay in between. This CDR3 contains 15 residues. The CDR3 DNA reads as TGCGCCAGCAGTCAATCCAACAGGATGGCAAGGGGCTACACCTTC. As protein: CASSQSNRMARGYTF.

This clone has only a few counts. The chain recombines TRBV5-1 with TRBJ2-3; 8 bases line up with TRBD2. V lost 5 bases to trimming and J lost 6 bases; unmatched junction nucleotides: 11. CDR1 is SGHRS, CDR2 YFSETQ, per germline. The CDR3 consists of 15 residues. CDR3 DNA sequence: TGCGCCAGCAGGGCCCTCAGCGGGGGCCATGATACGCAGTATTTT. Translating it yields CASRALSGGHDTQYF.

The count of this clone is one. V is TRBV6-5 and J is TRBJ2-3; 8 bases match TRBD2. V shed 6 bases, J shed 4 bases, and the junction held 6 bases outside the gene matches. This CDR3 is built from 14 residues. Germline values: CDR1 MNHEY, CDR2 SVGAGI. Written as DNA, the CDR3 is TGTGCCAGCAGGGCAGGACTAGCCTCAGATACGCAGTATTTT. Translating gives CASRAGLASDTQYF.

This clone appeared a few times. The genes are TRBV29-1 and TRBJ1-5; D remains unclear. The CDR3 spans 13 residues. Germline assignment: CDR1 SQVTM and CDR2 ANQGSEA. The V and J ends lost 1 base and 3 bases respectively, with 7 bases between them. As DNA, the CDR3 is TGCAGCGTTGAAGTAGCAGACAATCAGCCCCAGCATTTT. Translation: CSVEVADNQPQHF.